These 23 T cell receptor beta chains were all obtained from the same sample, sequenced in a study of T cells after yellow fever vaccination. TCRdb analysed the 5' RACE reads with MiXCR anew, one entry per CDR3 protein. Among 300,000 to 400,000 distinct CDR3 sequences listed, approximately 5.7% were seen once. The specimen comprised PBMCs, sampled 5 days after the yellow fever booster vaccination. The receptors shown here come from a man aged 25 to 45 who received the YFV17D yellow fever vaccine.

The rearrangement links TRBV20-1 to TRBJ2-1, with 9 bases lining up with TRBD1. The CDR3 contains 16 residues. V lost 1 base to trimming and J lost 4 bases; unmatched junction nucleotides: 8. Germline lookup yields CDR1 DFQATT and CDR2 SNEGSKA (reference sequence). The CDR3 DNA follows: TGCAGTGCTAGAGGCTCGGGACAGGGAGCTTACAATGAGCAGTTCTTC. Its translation is CSARGSGQGAYNEQFF.

The chain joins TRBV7-2 to TRBJ1-3, with TRBD1 matching 7 bases. After removal of 3 bases from V and 4 bases from J, the junction contained 12 bases not matched to a gene. In germline, CDR1 is SGHTA, CDR2 FQGNSA. This CDR3 is built from 17 residues. The CDR3, as DNA: TGTGCCAGCAGCTTTAGCGGGACAGCTAACTCGGGAAACACCATATATTTT. Protein sequence: CASSFSGTANSGNTIYF. Full variable domain (missing parts from reference TRBV7-2 and TRBJ1-3): GAGVSQSPSNKVTEKGKDVELRCDPISGHTALYWYRQSLGQGLEFLIYFQGNSAPDKSGLPSDRFSAERTGGSVSTLTIQRTQQEDSAVYLCASSFSGTANSGNTIYFGEGSWLTVV.

This clonotype was observed a few times. This chain connects TRBV12-3 or TRBV12-4 to TRBJ2-5, with D possibly matching TRBD2 (6 bases). V lost 8 bases and J 4 bases, leaving 11 bases between the germline ends. The length of the CDR3 is 12 residues. CDR3 DNA sequence: TGTGCCAGCTTTTCGGGACTAGAGACCCAGTACTTC. This codes for CASFSGLETQYF.

This clonotype was detected a few times. The CDR3 bases are TGTGCCAGCAGCTTGCCCGCAACAGATACGCAGTATTTT. Protein product: CASSLPATDTQYF. The V call is TRBV14, the J call TRBJ2-3, with no clear D. The CDR3 extends over 13 amino acids. V was trimmed by 5 bases and J by 3 bases, leaving 9 bases between them. Germline CDR1 reads SGHDN; CDR2 reads FVKESK. Drawing the rest from reference TRBV14 and TRBJ2-3, the complete variable domain is EAGVTQFPSHSVIEKGQTVTLRCDPISGHDNLYWYRRVMGKEIKFLLHFVKESKQDESGMPNNRFLAERTGGTYSTLKVQPAELEDSGVYFCASSLPATDTQYFGPGTRLTVL.

This rearrangement joins TRBV7-9 to TRBJ2-1; D tentatively reads TRBD1 or TRBD2 (5 bases each). V was trimmed by 1 base and J by 1 base, leaving 11 bases between them. The germline V gene has CDR1 SEHNR and CDR2 FQNEAQ (reference sequence). The CDR3 runs to 16 residues. The CDR3 spells CASSLVTGRSYNEQFF. CDR3 coding DNA: TGTGCCAGCAGCTTAGTAACGGGACGGTCCTACAATGAGCAGTTCTTC.

As to this clonotype: Sequence at one end of the junction differs from germline and may be a read error. Written as DNA, the CDR3 is TGTGGCAGCAGCCAAGACCTACACGGTGAAGCTTTCTTT. Its translation: CGSSQDLHGEAFF. The V gene is TRBV14, the J gene TRBJ1-1, with D unclear. The CDR3 is 13 amino acids. Germline lookup yields CDR1 SGHDN and CDR2 FVKESK.

The chain recombines TRBV5-6 with TRBJ2-1; D is uncertain. This CDR3 is built from 14 residues. From germline, CDR1 is SGHDT and CDR2 YYEEEE. Between the trimmed V and J ends, which lost 5 bases and 3 bases, there was a span of 12 bases. CDR3 nucleotides: TGTGCCAGCAGTGTTGGGTTCGGCTACAATGAGCAGTTCTTC. It encodes CASSVGFGYNEQFF.

The chain carries TRBV29-1 and TRBJ1-5; no definite D call. The V gene lost 4 bases and the J gene lost 0 bases, with 10 bases spanning the gap. The CDR3 loop spans 14 amino acids. CDR1 and CDR2 from the germline V gene are SQVTM and ANQGSEA. DNA of the CDR3: TGCAGCGTTGGGGATCTTTATAGCAATCAGCCCCAGCATTTT. Its protein is CSVGDLYSNQPQHF. The full variable domain, in which reference TRBV29-1 and TRBJ1-5 provide the parts outside the CDR3, is SAVISQKPSRDICQRGTSLTIQCQVDSQVTMMFWYRQQPGQSLTLIATANQGSEATYESGFVIDKFPISRPNLTFSTLTVSNMSPEDSSIYLCSVGDLYSNQPQHFGDGTRLSIL.

This clonotype was seen ten or more times. CDR3 nucleotide sequence: TGTGCCAGCAGCGCGAGGGGGGGAAATGAGCAGTTCTTC. The encoded protein is CASSARGGNEQFF. J is TRBJ2-1 and V is TRBV7-2; tentative D call: TRBD2 (7 bases). Deletions cut 5 bases from V and 7 bases from J, with 12 bases between. This CDR3 has 13 residues. Germline V lookup: CDR1 SGHTA, CDR2 FQGNSA. Combining the CDR3 with reference TRBV7-2 and TRBJ2-1 gives the whole variable domain GAGVSQSPSNKVTEKGKDVELRCDPISGHTALYWYRQSLGQGLEFLIYFQGNSAPDKSGLPSDRFSAERTGGSVSTLTIQRTQQEDSAVYLCASSARGGNEQFFGPGTRLTVL.

The chain combines TRBV20-1 with TRBJ2-7; D is ambiguous. The CDR3 totals 14 residues. V was trimmed by 6 bases and J by 0 bases, leaving 15 bases between them. CDR1 is DFQATT and CDR2 is SNEGSKA in the germline V gene (reference sequence). This CDR3 reads CSATRHERSYEQYF. In nucleotides, the CDR3 is TGCAGTGCCACTCGCCACGAACGCTCCTACGAGCAGTACTTC.

The chain carries TRBV20-1 and TRBJ1-2, with 7 bases identical to TRBD1. The trim removed 2 bases at V and 0 bases at J, leaving 3 bases unmatched. This CDR3 comprises 14 residues. The germline gives CDR1 DFQATT, CDR2 SNEGSKA (reference sequence). The CDR3 nucleotides read TGCAGTGCTAGAAGCGACAGGGCTAACTATGGCTACACCTTC. Translation gives CSARSDRANYGYTF.

In its sample, this clonotype was seen a few times. V gene TRBV7-2 combines with J gene TRBJ2-1; D perhaps matches TRBD2 (6 bases). This CDR3 has 14 amino acids. Trimming cost V 4 bases and J 4 bases, with 11 bases left between them. Germline V gene data show CDR1 as SGHTA and CDR2 as FQGNSA. CDR3 protein: CASSSGGTYNEQFF. Written as DNA, the CDR3 is TGTGCCAGCAGCTCTGGGGGGACTTACAATGAGCAGTTCTTC.

This clonotype was recorded many times. V is TRBV5-1 and J is TRBJ2-7; TRBD1 matches at 11 bases. After removal of 3 bases from V and 3 bases from J, the junction contained 8 bases not matched to a gene. The CDR3 length is 16 residues. Germline V CDR1 and CDR2: SGHRS, YFSETQ. CDR3 DNA sequence: TGCGCCAGCAGCTGGGCAAAGGACAGGGGGCTCTACGAGCAGTACTTC. Translation: CASSWAKDRGLYEQYF.

This clonotype showed up many times. The chain carries TRBV20-1 and TRBJ2-1; a possible D gene is TRBD1 (5 bases). CDR3 size: 12 residues. Per germline, CDR1 DFQATT and CDR2 SNEGSKA (reference sequence). Trimming pared 7 bases from V and 9 bases from J, leaving 16 bases between. The CDR3 sequence: CSDQPQGGEQFF. DNA for the CDR3: TGCAGTGATCAACCCCAGGGCGGTGAGCAGTTCTTC.

This clonotype was observed many times. The gene calls are TRBV9 and TRBJ2-7; TRBD2 aligns across 8 bases. Germline V lookup: CDR1 SGDLS, CDR2 YYNGEE. There are 15 residues in the CDR3. J was trimmed by 4 bases and V by 4 bases; bases with no gene match: 10. CDR3 in DNA: TGTGCCAGCAGCCCTACGGGAGGGTCAGGTTACGAGCAGTACTTC. As protein: CASSPTGGSGYEQYF.

This clonotype showed up many times. The rearrangement joins TRBV5-6 to TRBJ2-2; perhaps D is TRBD1 or TRBD2 (5 bases each). V was pared by 0 bases and J by 5 bases, with 5 bases between. Germline CDR1 SGHDT, CDR2 YYEEEE. The CDR3 is 13 residues long. CDR3 DNA: TGTGCCAGCAGCTTGGGGGGGACCGGGGAGCTGTTTTTT. This translates into CASSLGGTGELFF.

The sample holds a few counts of this clonotype. The rearrangement uses TRBV4-2 and TRBJ2-7, with 7 nucleotides matching TRBD2. V trimming: 0 bases; J trimming: 5 bases; junction bases outside the gene matches: 10. CDR1 is LGHNA and CDR2 is YNFKEQ in the germline V gene. This CDR3 spans 16 amino acids. The CDR3 nucleotides read TGTGCCAGCAGCCAAGAAGCAGCGGGACCAACCCACGAGCAGTACTTC. Protein sequence: CASSQEAAGPTHEQYF.

This clonotype was picked up many times. The rearrangement uses TRBV5-1 and TRBJ2-3; D remains unclear. V was pared by 3 bases and J by 3 bases, with 14 bases between. This CDR3 has 15 residues. The germline V gene encodes CDR1 SGHRS and CDR2 YFSETQ. Here the CDR3 DNA reads TGCGCCAGCAGCTCCGGACCCGTCCGGACAGATACGCAGTATTTT. Amino acid sequence: CASSSGPVRTDTQYF.

This clonotype was seen ten or more times. The chain employs TRBV7-9 and TRBJ2-3, with a weak D call TRBD1 (5 bases). Trimming removed 2 bases at V and 1 base at J, with 10 bases between. The CDR3 has 15 residues. The germline CDR1 and CDR2 sequences are SEHNR and FQNEAQ (reference sequence). CDR3 residues: CASSLPQDRTDTQYF. The CDR3 DNA follows: TGTGCCAGCAGCTTACCACAGGACCGCACAGATACGCAGTATTTT.

This clonotype came up a few times. The gene calls are TRBV20-1 and TRBJ1-6; D perhaps matches TRBD1 (6 bases). V lost 5 bases, J lost 9 bases, and 17 bases lay in between. The CDR3 contains 14 residues. Germline loops: CDR1 DFQATT, CDR2 SNEGSKA (reference sequence). The CDR3: CSALGGRAGSPLHF. The CDR3 nucleotides read TGCAGTGCTTTAGGGGGTAGGGCCGGTTCACCCCTCCACTTT.

The chain combines TRBV18 with TRBJ2-3, with a possible D match to TRBD2 (5 bases). CDR3 length: 15 residues. Germline V CDR1 and CDR2: KGHSH, LQKENI. V shed 0 bases and J shed 8 bases, with 15 bases lying between them. The CDR3 spells CASSPPRPEVATQYF. The DNA for the CDR3 is TGTGCCAGCTCACCACCCCGCCCGGAGGTGGCTACGCAGTATTTT.

CDR3 DNA: TGTGCCTGGGGACAAGGAGGAGTCTACGAGCAGTACTTC. Protein sequence: CAWGQGGVYEQYF. The V call is TRBV30, the J call TRBJ2-7; D might be TRBD1 or TRBD2, each matching 5 bases. CDR1 is GTSNPN, CDR2 SVGIG, per germline (reference sequence). The CDR3 has 13 amino acids. V was pared by 5 bases and J by 3 bases, with 14 bases between.

This clonotype was seen many times. The chain is built from TRBV12-5 and TRBJ2-1, with a possible D match to TRBD2 (6 bases). The germline V gene encodes CDR1 LGHNT and CDR2 FRNRAP. The germline V and J ends were trimmed by 2 bases and 2 bases, with 10 bases remaining between them. The CDR3 loop spans 15 amino acids. The CDR3 loop reads CASGLQLATYNEQFF. CDR3 DNA sequence: TGTGCTAGTGGTTTGCAACTAGCTACCTACAATGAGCAGTTCTTC.